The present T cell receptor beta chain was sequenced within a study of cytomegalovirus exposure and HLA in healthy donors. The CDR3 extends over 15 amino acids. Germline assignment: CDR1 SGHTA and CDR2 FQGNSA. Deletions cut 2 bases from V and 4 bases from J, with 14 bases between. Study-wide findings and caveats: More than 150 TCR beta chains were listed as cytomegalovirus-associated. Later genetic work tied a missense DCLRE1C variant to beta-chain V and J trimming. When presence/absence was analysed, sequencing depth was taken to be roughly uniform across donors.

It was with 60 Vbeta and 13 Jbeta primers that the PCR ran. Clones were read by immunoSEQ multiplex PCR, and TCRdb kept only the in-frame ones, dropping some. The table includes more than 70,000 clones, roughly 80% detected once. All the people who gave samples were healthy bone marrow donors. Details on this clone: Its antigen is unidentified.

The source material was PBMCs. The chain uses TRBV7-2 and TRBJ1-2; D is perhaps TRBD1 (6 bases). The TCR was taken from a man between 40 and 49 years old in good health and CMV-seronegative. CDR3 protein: CASSLRGGFRYGYTF. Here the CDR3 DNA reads TGTGCCAGCAGCTTACGGGGGGGCTTTCGCTATGGCTACACCTTC. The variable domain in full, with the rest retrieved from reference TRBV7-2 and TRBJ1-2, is GAGVSQSPSNKVTEKGKDVELRCDPISGHTALYWYRQSLGQGLEFLIYFQGNSAPDKSGLPSDRFSAERTGGSVSTLTIQRTQQEDSAVYLCASSLRGGFRYGYTFGSGTRLTVV.